This T cell receptor (beta chain) comes out of a study of CD8 T cells in ankylosing spondylitis (dated by TCRdb to 2015 to 2018). General notes on the study: The study profiled T cell receptor beta repertoires in healthy donors and ankylosing spondylitis patients to find disease-linked TCR variants. In total, the full study cohort was made up of roughly 110 healthy donors and 25 to 30 ankylosing spondylitis patients. Samples of peripheral blood were taken, and for ankylosing spondylitis patients, synovial fluid was collected as well.

The paper's findings and limits, for the study overall: The disease-linked clones had a CD8+ phenotype and were found at relatively low frequencies in peripheral blood. The disease-linked clones were reported to be significantly enriched in matched synovial fluid samples from ankylosing spondylitis patients. Blood from ankylosing spondylitis patients appeared to be characterized by a TCR beta motif composed of under 10 highly homologous amino acid variants. Some of the motif variants had been reported before in the synovial fluid and blood of reactive arthritis patients, a finding that suggests common disease-initiation mechanisms.

Sequenced on an Illumina HiSeq 2500. TCR beta libraries were prepared by quantitative 5'-RACE with molecular barcodes. The original pipeline was this. A new computational method, built on a probabilistic model of VDJ rearrangement, was used to identify disease-linked TCR variants. The public sequencing data were trimmed at Q25 with fastp and processed into clonotypes with MiXCR by TCRdb, which kept only in-frame beta chains. CDR3 protein duplicates are merged, each entry listing the most common genes and DNA. TCRdb, not the original authors, processed these V and J calls. The sample contains some 270,000 distinct CDR3 sequences, over 15% of them found a single time. The ten largest clones capture around 32% of the sample. Concerning this clonotype: Its antigen has not been determined. At one end the junction does not follow the germline gene, possibly because of a read error.

Inclusive of the bounding cysteine and phenylalanine, the CDR3 is 14 residues long. Only CDR3 DNA remains: 42 bases, in frame from the first base. This TCR was sampled from a male donor with ankylosing spondylitis or in good health (not recorded which). The rearranged segments are TRBV12-3 or TRBV12-4 and TRBJ2-7; the D call could be TRBD1 or TRBD2, with each sharing 6 bases. Sample: blood, either unsorted or a sorted T cell fraction (not recorded which). The CDR3 protein sequence reads: CASNLGGLPYEQYF. The DNA sequence is TGTGCCAGCAATTTAGGGGGGCTTCCTTACGAGCAGTACTTC.